This entry lists 22 T cell receptor beta chains sequenced from one sample in a study of OX40 agonist ivuxolimab in advanced cancers. Method: immunoSEQ multiplex PCR; TCRdb's copy keeps in-frame clones and lacks some. The profile covers tens of thousands of clones, with 85% to 95% appearing a single time and roughly 58% taken by the ten largest. This specimen was CD4+ or CD8+ T cells sorted from blood, taken in a trial of the OX40 agonist ivuxolimab. The receptor set was obtained from an adult with an advanced solid tumor such as melanoma, head and neck, liver or kidney cancer.

This chain joins TRBV6-6 and TRBJ1-1, with D perhaps TRBD1 (6 bases). CDR3 length: 12 amino acids. CDR1 MNHNY and CDR2 SVGAGI come from the germline V gene (reference sequence). V lost 11 bases and J lost 3, with 13 bases in between. The CDR3 sequence: CASQGWDTEAFF. CDR3 coding DNA: TGTGCCTCACAGGGTTGGGACACTGAAGCTTTCTTT.

This clone was counted once. The CDR3, as DNA: TGCGCCAGCAGCTCATTAGCGGGGGCAAACACCGGGGAGCTGTTTTTT. Its translation is CASSSLAGANTGELFF. The chain uses TRBV5-1 and TRBJ2-2, with 9 bases aligning to TRBD2. V lost 3 bases to trimming and J lost 2 bases; unmatched junction nucleotides: 5. This CDR3 region has 16 residues. Germline values: CDR1 SGHRS, CDR2 YFSETQ.

The CDR3, as DNA: TGTGCCAGCAGCTTAGGCACAGATACGCAGTATTTT. Translated: CASSLGTDTQYF. This chain joins TRBV7-9 and TRBJ2-3; D ambiguous. This CDR3 has 12 residues. Between the trimmed V and J ends, which lost 1 base and 1 base, there was a span of 0 bases. Germline CDR1 and CDR2: SEHNR and FQNEAQ (reference sequence).

The table lists this clone with a count of one. The chain employs TRBV7-8 and TRBJ2-5; TRBD2 matches 13 bases. After removal of 5 bases from V and 4 bases from J, the junction contained 10 bases not matched to a gene. The V gene's germline CDR1 is SGHVS and CDR2 FQNEAQ. The CDR3 sequence is 17 residues long. CDR3 nucleotide sequence: TGTGCCAGCAGCCCCAGACTAGCGGGGGGAATGGGAGAGACCCAGTACTTC. Translating gives CASSPRLAGGMGETQYF.

The gene calls are TRBV7-6 and TRBJ2-3; D call uncertain. Per the germline V gene, CDR1 is SGHVS and CDR2 is FNYEAQ. The CDR3 has 17 residues. Trimming left V 8 bases short and J 0 bases short, with 21 bases between. In nucleotides, the CDR3 is TGTGCCAGCGGCCCGGGTATCGAACCATCTAGCACAGATACGCAGTATTTT. This encodes CASGPGIEPSSTDTQYF.

This sequence joins TRBV29-1 and TRBJ1-1, with 7 bases aligning to TRBD1. The CDR3 totals 13 residues. J lost 7 bases, V lost 8 bases, and 13 bases had no gene match. CDR1 and CDR2 from the germline V gene are SQVTM and ANQGSEA. The CDR3 nucleotides are TGCAGCACAATGACAGGGAATTCCTTTGAAGCTTTCTTT. Its protein product is CSTMTGNSFEAFF.

The rearrangement uses TRBV19 and TRBJ2-1, with D tentatively TRBD2 (7 bases). Trimming took 6 bases from V and 2 from J, leaving 17 bases between them. This CDR3 has 16 amino acids. Germline V gene sequence: CDR1 LNHDA, CDR2 SQIVND (reference sequence). The CDR3 sequence is CASRTMGGAAYNEQFF. The CDR3 region has the DNA TGTGCCAGTAGAACAATGGGGGGGGCCGCCTACAATGAGCAGTTCTTC.

The CDR3 spells CASGRGADTQYF. In DNA form, the CDR3 reads TGTGCCAGCGGCAGGGGAGCAGATACGCAGTATTTT. The gene calls are TRBV11-2 and TRBJ2-3, with a tentative D call TRBD1 (6 bases). Between the trimmed V and J ends, which lost 8 bases and 4 bases, there was a span of 10 bases. CDR1 SGHAT and CDR2 FQNNGV come from the germline V gene. The CDR3 consists of 12 residues.

This clone was picked up one time. V is TRBV7-9 and J is TRBJ1-2, with 11 bases aligning to TRBD1. The trim removed 5 bases at V and 6 bases at J, leaving 5 bases unmatched. The CDR3 length is 14 residues. The V gene's germline CDR1 is SEHNR and CDR2 FQNEAQ (reference sequence). In DNA form, the CDR3 reads TGTGCCAGCAGCGCGGGGACAGGGGGTGATGGCTACACCTTC. This encodes CASSAGTGGDGYTF.

The chain is built from TRBV4-1 and TRBJ1-2; no clear D gene. The CDR3 has 15 amino acids. V dropped 0 bases and J dropped 5 bases, with 13 bases sitting between them. The germline V gene encodes CDR1 MGHRA and CDR2 YSYEKL. CDR3 sequence: CASSQDAGLSYGYTF. The DNA for the CDR3 is TGCGCCAGCAGCCAAGACGCGGGGTTATCATATGGCTACACCTTC.

The chain joins TRBV5-4 to TRBJ1-2; the D gene is possibly TRBD1 (5 bases). Trimming removed 4 bases at V and 4 bases at J, with 20 bases between. The CDR3 length is 16 residues. CDR1 and CDR2 from the germline V gene are SGHNT and YYREEE (reference sequence). The CDR3 protein is CASSLAPRDGGYGYTF. The CDR3 DNA follows: TGTGCCAGCAGCCTCGCACCCCGGGACGGGGGCTATGGCTACACCTTC.

This clone came up once. This chain connects TRBV11-2 to TRBJ2-7; D possibly uses TRBD1 or TRBD2 (5 bases each). The CDR3 has 15 residues. Germline V gene sequence: CDR1 SGHAT, CDR2 FQNNGV. The V end lost 1 base, the J end lost 3 bases, and 13 bases lay between the germline ends. In DNA form, the CDR3 reads TGTGCCAGCAGCTTAGTGGGACCTACCGACTACGAGCAGTACTTC. It is translated as CASSLVGPTDYEQYF.

This chain joins TRBV10-1 and TRBJ2-1, with 9 bases matching TRBD2. The CDR3 loop spans 18 amino acids. Germline V gene lookup returns CDR1 WNHNN and CDR2 SYGVQD (reference sequence). J was trimmed by 0 bases and V by 4 bases; bases with no gene match: 10. In DNA form, the CDR3 reads TGCGCCAGCAGTGGTGGTAGCGGGGGATCAAGCTCCTACAATGAGCAGTTCTTC. This sequence encodes CASSGGSGGSSSYNEQFF.

This clone was observed a few times. The rearrangement joins TRBV30 to TRBJ1-1; D is unresolved. V lost 2 bases and J lost 5, with 12 bases in between. Looked up from germline, CDR1 is GTSNPN and CDR2 is SVGIG (reference sequence). There are 13 residues in the CDR3. CDR3 nucleotide sequence: TGTGCCTGGAGTTTTGGGCTAGGGACTGAAGCTTTCTTT. Its protein is CAWSFGLGTEAFF. The full variable domain, its missing parts supplied by reference TRBV30 and TRBJ1-1, is SQTIHQWPATLVQPVGSPLSLECTVEGTSNPNLYWYRQAAGRGLQLLFYSVGIGQISSEVPQNLSASRPQDRQFILSSKKLLLSDSGFYLCAWSFGLGTEAFFGQGTRLTVV.

This sequence joins TRBV7-9 and TRBJ2-6; TRBD1 agrees at 7 bases. Germline V gives CDR1 SEHNR, CDR2 FQNEAQ (reference sequence). V lost 4 bases and J lost 0; bases outside the gene matches: 12. The CDR3 runs to 19 residues. The CDR3 DNA reads as TGTGCCAGCAGCTCTCTGGGACAGACCTACAGCTCTGGGGCCAACGTCCTGACTTTC. This codes for CASSSLGQTYSSGANVLTF.

The chain recombines TRBV18 with TRBJ1-1; D unclear. V lost 3 bases to trimming and J lost 1 base, with 6 bases between them. The V gene's germline CDR1 is KGHSH and CDR2 LQKENI. This CDR3 is 13 amino acids long. In DNA, the CDR3 is TGTGCCAGCTCACCTGGTGCGAACACTGAAGCTTTCTTT. Translated, it gives CASSPGANTEAFF.

The chain joins TRBV6-6 to TRBJ2-1, with a possible D match to TRBD1 (5 bases). Deletions cut 4 bases from V and 0 bases from J, with 13 bases between. Germline V gene lookup returns CDR1 MNHNY and CDR2 SVGAGI (reference sequence). The CDR3 contains 16 residues. CDR3 loop: CASSWLTASSYNEQFF. The CDR3 DNA follows: TGTGCCAGCAGTTGGTTGACAGCTAGCTCCTACAATGAGCAGTTCTTC.

This sequence joins TRBV13 and TRBJ1-1; D unresolved. CDR1 and CDR2 (germline): PRHDT, FYEKMQ (reference sequence). The V and J ends lost 5 bases and 1 base respectively, with 8 bases between them. There are 13 residues in the CDR3. CDR3: CASSPRSNTEAFF. CDR3 in DNA: TGTGCCAGCAGCCCCCGATCGAACACTGAAGCTTTCTTT.

This chain links TRBV14 with TRBJ2-7; 7 nucleotides line up with TRBD1. V shed 2 bases, J shed 4 bases, and the junction held 5 bases outside the gene matches. Germline V gene sequence: CDR1 SGHDN, CDR2 FVKESK. CDR3 size: 14 residues. The CDR3 coding sequence is TGTGCCAGCAGCCAAACCGGGACAGTTTACGAGCAGTACTTC. Its protein is CASSQTGTVYEQYF.

This clone was recorded only once. V is TRBV7-9 and J is TRBJ2-3, with TRBD2 identical over 10 bases. Losses at the gene ends were 8 bases for V and 0 bases for J; bases not matched to a gene: 5. This CDR3 comprises 15 residues. From germline, CDR1 is SEHNR and CDR2 FQNEAQ (reference sequence). CDR3 sequence (DNA): TGTGCCAGCCTAGCGGGGGACAAAAGCACAGATACGCAGTATTTT. Translating it yields CASLAGDKSTDTQYF.

This clone was seen only once. This rearrangement joins TRBV5-5 to TRBJ2-2, with D possibly being TRBD1 (6 bases). Trimming removed 2 bases at V and 4 bases at J, with 12 bases between. The germline V gene has CDR1 SGHKS and CDR2 YYEKEE (reference sequence). This CDR3 comprises 15 residues. The CDR3 reads CASSFTGRSTGELFF. CDR3 DNA: TGTGCCAGCAGCTTTACAGGGCGTAGCACCGGGGAGCTGTTTTTT. The full variable domain, its missing parts supplied by reference TRBV5-5 and TRBJ2-2, is DAGVTQSPTHLIKTRGQQVTLRCSPISGHKSVSWYQQVLGQGPQFIFQYYEKEERGRGNFPDRFSARQFPNYSSELNVNALLLGDSALYLCASSFTGRSTGELFFGEGSRLTVL.

The chain employs TRBV7-9 and TRBJ2-2; D is unresolved. Per germline, CDR1 SEHNR and CDR2 FQNEAQ (reference sequence). The CDR3 contains 14 residues. V lost 3 bases to trimming and J lost 3 bases, with 8 bases between them. The CDR3 nucleotides are TGTGCCAGCAGCTTCCTGGAAGACACCGGGGAGCTGTTTTTT. Its translation is CASSFLEDTGELFF.